One and the same sample provided the 15 T cell receptor beta chains below, sequenced in a study of control samples from healthy donors and cancer patients. Sequencing used immunoSEQ multiplex PCR; TCRdb keeps in-frame clones, though not all of them. The sample consists of about 94,000 clones, just over 90% of them appearing once. The sample comprised blood. The source of these receptors is a woman under 30 in good health.

The chain carries TRBV5-4 and TRBJ2-1; possible D gene TRBD2, 5 bases. The CDR3 consists of 13 residues. The V gene's germline CDR1 is SGHNT and CDR2 YYREEE (reference sequence). Trimming removed 0 bases from V and 4 bases from J, with 5 bases in between. CDR3 loop: CASSLGLYNEQFF. CDR3 sequence (DNA): TGTGCCAGCAGCTTGGGACTATACAATGAGCAGTTCTTC. Using reference TRBV5-4 and TRBJ2-1 for the parts outside the CDR3, the full variable domain is ETGVTQSPTHLIKTRGQQVTLRCSSQSGHNTVSWYQQALGQGPQFIFQYYREEENGRGNFPPRFSGLQFPNYSSELNVNALELDDSALYLCASSLGLYNEQFFGPGTRLTVL.

V and J are TRBV5-4 and TRBJ2-3; 9 bases are shared with TRBD2. Germline CDR1 is SGHNT and CDR2 is YYREEE (reference sequence). The CDR3 runs to 15 residues. Trimming removed 2 bases from V and 6 bases from J; junction bases left unmatched: 7. CDR3 DNA sequence: TGTGCCAGCAGCTTTCAGCGGGGGGCCATGGATACGCAGTATTTT. Translation gives CASSFQRGAMDTQYF.

This clone was recorded once. This chain connects TRBV5-4 to TRBJ1-3, with TRBD1 matching 10 bases. The CDR3 has 17 residues. CDR1 and CDR2 (germline): SGHNT, YYREEE (reference sequence). The V gene end was trimmed by 0 bases and the J gene end by 2 bases; junction bases not matched to a gene: 5. DNA for the CDR3: TGTGCCAGCAGCTTGGTAGCCGGGACAGGGGCTGGAAACACCATATATTTT. It encodes CASSLVAGTGAGNTIYF.

The chain uses TRBV9 and TRBJ1-2, with a tentative D call TRBD1 (6 bases). Germline CDR1 is SGDLS and CDR2 is YYNGEE. CDR3 length: 15 residues. Trimming removed 4 bases at V and 2 bases at J, with 15 bases between. The CDR3: CASSPRGDNNYGYTF. The DNA for the CDR3 is TGTGCCAGCAGCCCTAGGGGGGATAACAACTATGGCTACACCTTC.

The chain couples TRBV21-1 to TRBJ2-7. TRBV21-1 is termed a pseudogene. This CDR3 contains 14 residues. The CDR3 here is CASRNGHLSYEQYF. Written as DNA, the CDR3 is TGTGCCAGCAGAAACGGGCATCTGTCCTACGAGCAGTACTTC.

By proportion, this clone is large. The chain employs TRBV18 and TRBJ1-6; D call uncertain. The CDR3 loop spans 8 amino acids. Germline CDR1 KGHSH, CDR2 LQKENI. V lost 9 bases and J lost 12, with 3 bases in between. CDR3 in amino acids: CARIPLHF. CDR3 nucleotide sequence: TGTGCCAGAATACCCCTCCACTTT.

This chain joins TRBV28 and TRBJ1-5; unclear D gene. Per germline, CDR1 MDHEN and CDR2 SYDVKM. The V end was cut by 6 bases, the J end by 6 bases, with 9 bases between. The CDR3 covers 12 residues. The CDR3 protein is CASRSLSQPQHF. Written as DNA, the CDR3 is TGTGCCAGCAGATCCCTGAGTCAGCCCCAGCATTTT.

This clone turned up a few times. J is TRBJ1-5 and V is TRBV7-9; D gene uncertain. V was shortened by 5 bases and J by 7 bases, with 15 bases between the two germline ends. The CDR3 is made up of 14 amino acids. CDR1 is SEHNR, CDR2 FQNEAQ, per germline (reference sequence). In DNA form, the CDR3 reads TGTGCCAGCAGCCGTACCGAGGGCGAGCAGCCCCAGCATTTT. Its protein is CASSRTEGEQPQHF.

The chain combines TRBV3-1 (or the pseudogene TRBV3-2) with TRBJ2-3; 14 bases agree with TRBD2. J gave up 1 base and V 0 bases, and 6 bases lay outside the gene matches. The germline gives CDR1 LGHDT, CDR2 YNNKEL (reference sequence). This CDR3 contains 19 residues. The CDR3: CASSQETSGGAGGTDTQYF. DNA for the CDR3: TGTGCCAGCAGCCAAGAGACTAGCGGGGGGGCCGGGGGCACAGATACGCAGTATTTT.

The chain couples TRBV3-1 (or the pseudogene TRBV3-2) to TRBJ2-7; tentative D call: TRBD2 (6 bases). CDR1 and CDR2 (germline): LGHDT, YNNKEL (reference sequence). Trimming cost V 4 bases and J 4 bases, with 23 bases left between them. The CDR3 runs to 17 residues. CDR3 protein: CASSPPPGTPTRYEQYF. CDR3 DNA: TGTGCCAGCAGCCCACCCCCTGGGACTCCGACCCGATACGAGCAGTACTTC.

V and J are TRBV20-1 and TRBJ1-1; unclear D gene. Per germline, CDR1 DFQATT and CDR2 SNEGSKA (reference sequence). The CDR3 is 11 residues long. V was shortened by 3 bases and J by 6 bases, with 8 bases between the two germline ends. CDR3 DNA sequence: TGCAGTGCTAGCCCGGCCCCTGAAGCTTTCTTT. Its translation is CSASPAPEAFF.

The chain recombines TRBV5-1 with TRBJ2-3; 7 bases are shared with TRBD1. Germline assignment: CDR1 SGHRS and CDR2 YFSETQ. The CDR3 is 15 residues long. V dropped 0 bases and J dropped 1; count of bases not matched to a gene: 2. For the CDR3, the DNA is TGCGCCAGCAGCTTGGGGGACAGCGGCACAGATACGCAGTATTTT. Residues: CASSLGDSGTDTQYF.

The chain has TRBV16 and TRBJ2-7, with 9 bases that match TRBD1. J was trimmed by 6 bases and V by 0 bases; bases with no gene match: 3. Germline V lookup: CDR1 KGHSY, CDR2 FQNENV. CDR3 length: 14 amino acids. The CDR3 coding sequence is TGTGCCAGCAGCCAATCCGTGACAGGGGGCGAGCAGTACTTC. Its translation: CASSQSVTGGEQYF.

This chain uses TRBV6-5 with TRBJ1-1; D uncertain. The CDR3 totals 12 residues. V was clipped by 8 bases and J by 5 bases, with 12 bases between them. CDR1 and CDR2 (germline): MNHEY, SVGAGI. The CDR3 sequence is CASGILGTEAFF. As DNA, the CDR3 is TGTGCCAGCGGCATCCTCGGGACTGAAGCTTTCTTT.

The chain links TRBV5-1 to TRBJ1-2; TRBD1 is a possible D gene (5 bases). The CDR3 is 14 amino acids. Germline CDR1 is SGHRS and CDR2 is YFSETQ. V was trimmed by 2 bases and J by 3 bases, leaving 11 bases between them. In nucleotides, the CDR3 is TGCGCCAGCAGCTTCGGGGGTGATGACTATGGCTACACCTTC. Residues: CASSFGGDDYGYTF.